The source of this T cell receptor (beta chain) is a study of cytomegalovirus exposure and HLA in healthy donors. For this clone: What it recognizes is unknown.

Study-wide findings and caveats: When analyzed later, the rates of TCR association showed variation by HLA locus, with DRB1 the most and HLA-C the fewest. More clonal expansion characterized HLA-associated TCR beta chains than equally common others in a later analysis.

PCR was performed using 60 Vbeta and 13 Jbeta primers. The repertoire was sequenced with immunoSEQ multiplex PCR; TCRdb's copy has only in-frame clones and lacks some. The data hold roughly 200,000 clones, with 70% to 90% observed a single time. Material: PBMCs. This receptor was identified in a woman between 45 and 65 years old in good health and CMV-seronegative.

CDR3 bases: TGTGCCTGGGGGAGGGGCACAGATACGCAGTATTTT. This translates into CAWGRGTDTQYF. The chain uses TRBV30 and TRBJ2-3, with 7 positions matching TRBD2. Trimming cost V 5 bases and J 1 base; bases outside gene matches: 0. The germline gives CDR1 GTSNPN, CDR2 SVGIG (reference sequence). This CDR3 spans 12 amino acids. Full variable domain (outside the CDR3, taken from reference TRBV30 and TRBJ2-3): SQTIHQWPATLVQPVGSPLSLECTVEGTSNPNLYWYRQAAGRGLQLLFYSVGIGQISSEVPQNLSASRPQDRQFILSSKKLLLSDSGFYLCAWGRGTDTQYFGPGTRLTVL.